These 19 T cell receptor beta chains originate from one sample sequenced in a study of OX40 agonist ivuxolimab in advanced cancers. TCRdb's table, derived via immunoSEQ multiplex PCR, lists solely in-frame clones and lacks some. The data show approximately 9,300 clones, 60% to 80% seen once. Source: CD4+ or CD8+ T cells sorted from blood, taken in a trial of the OX40 agonist ivuxolimab. The receptors shown here come from an adult with an advanced solid tumor such as melanoma, head and neck, liver or kidney cancer.

This clone has only one observation. The CDR3 protein is CASRPRDSYEQYF. The CDR3 DNA is TGTGCCAGCAGGCCCCGGGACAGCTACGAGCAGTACTTC. The chain employs TRBV7-9 and TRBJ2-7; 7 nucleotides match TRBD1. The germline CDR1 and CDR2 sequences are SEHNR and FQNEAQ (reference sequence). J was trimmed by 3 bases and V by 6 bases; bases with no gene match: 5. CDR3 length: 13 amino acids.

This clone was recorded a few times. V and J are TRBV5-6 and TRBJ2-5; no reliable D call. The CDR3 consists of 15 residues. The germline gives CDR1 SGHDT, CDR2 YYEEEE. V lost 1 base and J 0 bases, leaving 10 bases between the germline ends. The CDR3 loop is CASSLRADYQETQYF. The CDR3 DNA reads TGTGCCAGCAGCTTGCGGGCAGATTACCAAGAGACCCAGTACTTC.

This clone was picked up a small number of times. The V call is TRBV7-6, the J call TRBJ1-2; no firm D call. CDR3 length equals 14 residues. The V gene lost 4 bases and the J gene lost 0 bases, with 9 bases spanning the gap. Germline V gene data show CDR1 as SGHVS and CDR2 as FNYEAQ. The CDR3 protein is CASSSGFSNYGYTF. CDR3 nucleotide sequence: TGTGCCAGCAGCTCGGGATTCTCTAACTATGGCTACACCTTC.

The V gene is TRBV28, the J gene TRBJ2-3; 7 bases align to TRBD1. V was clipped by 5 bases and J by 1 base; unmatched bases: 3. The CDR3 is made up of 14 amino acids. CDR1 is MDHEN and CDR2 is SYDVKM in the germline V gene. The CDR3 sequence is CASSDRDGTDTQYF. The CDR3 coding sequence is TGTGCCAGCAGTGACAGGGACGGCACAGATACGCAGTATTTT.

This chain uses TRBV19 with TRBJ1-1; weak D call: TRBD1 (6 bases). CDR3 size: 12 residues. V lost 7 bases and J lost 4, with 10 bases in between. The germline CDR1 and CDR2 sequences are LNHDA and SQIVND (reference sequence). Here the CDR3 reads CASNQGSTEAFF. Here the CDR3 DNA reads TGTGCCAGTAACCAGGGGAGCACTGAAGCTTTCTTT.

The rearrangement uses TRBV6-1 and TRBJ1-1; D is possibly TRBD1 (5 bases). The V end was cut by 4 bases, the J end by 4 bases, with 7 bases between. The CDR3 runs to 12 residues. Germline V gene data show CDR1 as MNHNS and CDR2 as SASEGT. The CDR3 spells CASSVGATEAFF. The CDR3 DNA is TGTGCCAGCAGTGTAGGGGCCACTGAAGCTTTCTTT.

This chain uses TRBV29-1 with TRBJ2-5; D call uncertain. In germline, CDR1 is SQVTM, CDR2 ANQGSEA. V was cut by 4 bases and J by 4 bases, with 7 bases left in between. The CDR3 totals 11 residues. CDR3 bases: TGCAGCGTTGGTCGTGGAGAGACCCAGTACTTC. Its protein is CSVGRGETQYF.

The chain employs TRBV19 and TRBJ2-1; possibly TRBD1 or TRBD2 for D (6 bases each). Trimming pared 6 bases from V and 0 bases from J, leaving 12 bases between. Germline V gene data show CDR1 as LNHDA and CDR2 as SQIVND (reference sequence). The CDR3 is 15 amino acids. The CDR3 sequence: CASREGGSSYNEQFF. CDR3 sequence (DNA): TGTGCCAGTAGGGAAGGGGGGAGCTCCTACAATGAGCAGTTCTTC.

The count of this clone is one. The chain couples TRBV7-2 to TRBJ2-3; unclear D gene. The ends were cut back, 1 base at V and 1 base at J, with 9 bases in the middle. The CDR3 contains 15 residues. The germline gives CDR1 SGHTA, CDR2 FQGNSA. The CDR3 DNA sequence: TGTGCCAGCAGCTTAGTTCTAGTAGGCACAGATACGCAGTATTTT. This encodes CASSLVLVGTDTQYF.

This sequence joins TRBV7-9 and TRBJ1-2, with 7 bases lining up with TRBD1. Germline-derived CDR1 and CDR2 are SEHNR and FQNEAQ (reference sequence). The CDR3 is 13 residues long. V gave up 1 base and J gave up 8 bases; unmatched junction bases: 4. The CDR3: CASSLEAGGGYTF. The CDR3 DNA reads as TGTGCCAGCAGCTTAGAGGCAGGGGGAGGCTACACCTTC.

Only a few counts were recorded for this clone. The chain carries TRBV5-1 and TRBJ2-1; TRBD2 aligns across 7 bases. V was pared by 4 bases and J by 4 bases, with 5 bases of the junction left unmatched. The CDR3 extends over 14 amino acids. Germline CDR1 and CDR2: SGHRS and YFSETQ. In DNA, the CDR3 is TGCGCCAGCAGCGTGGGACTAACTTACAATGAGCAGTTCTTC. Protein sequence: CASSVGLTYNEQFF.

This clone was recorded a few times. This rearrangement joins TRBV11-2 to TRBJ2-1, with 11 positions matching TRBD2. The V and J ends lost 0 bases and 9 bases, in that order; junction bases with no gene match: 7. Looked up from germline, CDR1 is SGHAT and CDR2 is FQNNGV. CDR3 length: 16 amino acids. The CDR3 spells CASSLELAGALGEQFF. The DNA for the CDR3 is TGTGCCAGCAGCTTAGAACTAGCGGGAGCATTAGGTGAGCAGTTCTTC.

The chain joins TRBV7-9 to TRBJ2-3, with D possibly being TRBD1 or TRBD2 (5 bases each). Trimming pared 6 bases from V and 1 base from J, leaving 17 bases between. Germline V gene lookup returns CDR1 SEHNR and CDR2 FQNEAQ (reference sequence). CDR3 length: 16 residues. This chain's CDR3 is CASRQPGRGGTDTQYF. CDR3 nucleotides: TGTGCCAGCAGGCAACCGGGCCGAGGGGGCACAGATACGCAGTATTTT. The variable domain in full, completed from reference TRBV7-9 and TRBJ2-3, reads DTGVSQNPRHKITKRGQNVTFRCDPISEHNRLYWYRQTLGQGPEFLTYFQNEAQLEKSRLLSDRFSAERPKGSFSTLEIQRTEQGDSAMYLCASRQPGRGGTDTQYFGPGTRLTVL.

Concerning this clone: One end of the junction does not line up with germline, which may come from a read error. The V call is TRBV7-7, the J call TRBJ2-1, with D hard to call. The CDR3 loop spans 14 amino acids. Germline lookup yields CDR1 SSHAT and CDR2 FNYEAQ (reference sequence). As DNA, the CDR3 is TGTGCTAGCAGCTTAATTGTGGATGGAGATGAGCAGTTCTTC. Amino acid sequence: CASSLIVDGDEQFF.

The genes are TRBV5-1 and TRBJ1-1; 12 nucleotides line up with TRBD1. The V and J ends lost 0 bases and 6 bases, in that order; junction bases with no gene match: 3. The CDR3 sequence is 15 residues long. CDR1 SGHRS and CDR2 YFSETQ come from the germline V gene. Here the CDR3 DNA reads TGCGCCAGCAGCTTGGGGGACAGGGGGCGCGCTGAAGCTTTCTTT. Its protein is CASSLGDRGRAEAFF.

The table lists this clone with a few counts. V is TRBV2 and J is TRBJ2-7; 9 nucleotides align to TRBD2. This CDR3 contains 15 residues. The V gene's germline CDR1 is SNHLY and CDR2 FYNNEI. The ends lost 4 bases at V and 2 bases at J; junction bases unmatched: 6. CDR3 DNA sequence: TGTGCCAGCAGTGCGCAGCGGGAGGCCCCCTACGAGCAGTACTTC. Its protein is CASSAQREAPYEQYF.

The rearrangement uses TRBV15 and TRBJ2-1, with D maybe TRBD2 (6 bases). Trimming left V 4 bases short and J 5 bases short, with 12 bases between. The CDR3 consists of 14 residues. Germline values: CDR1 LNHNV, CDR2 YYDKDF (reference sequence). The CDR3 nucleotides are TGTGCCACCAGCAAGACTAGTACGAACAATGAGCAGTTCTTC. Protein sequence: CATSKTSTNNEQFF. The full variable domain, with the rest looked up from reference TRBV15 and TRBJ2-1, is DAMVIQNPRYQVTQFGKPVTLSCSQTLNHNVMYWYQQKSSQAPKLLFHYYDKDFNNEADTPDNFQSRRPNTSFCFLDIRSPGLGDTAMYLCATSKTSTNNEQFFGPGTRLTVL.

The chain combines TRBV7-8 with TRBJ2-2; tentatively, D is TRBD1 (6 bases). The CDR3 extends over 15 amino acids. Germline-derived CDR1 and CDR2 are SGHVS and FQNEAQ. V was clipped by 4 bases and J by 1 base, with 10 bases between them. In DNA, the CDR3 is TGTGCCAGCAGCTGGGACACCCTGAACACCGGGGAGCTGTTTTTT. Its translation: CASSWDTLNTGELFF.

The rearrangement joins TRBV2 to TRBJ2-7; possibly TRBD1 for D (5 bases). V lost 6 bases to trimming and J lost 3 bases, with 27 bases between them. CDR3 length equals 18 residues. Per the germline V gene, CDR1 is SNHLY and CDR2 is FYNNEI. The CDR3, as DNA: TGTGCCAGCAGCCAAAACACTGTACAGGTTTCTGAGGTCTACGAGCAGTACTTC. Amino acids: CASSQNTVQVSEVYEQYF.